These T cell receptor beta chains were read from a single sample in a study of T-cell reconstitution after alpha-beta-depleted transplantation in children. TCRdb used MiXCR to reprocess the PCR reads, holding one entry per CDR3 protein. The sample records approximately 980,000 distinct CDR3 sequences, less than 30% being singletons. Sequences were derived from PBMCs, mostly from graft donor cells, sampled 360 days after TCRalphabeta/CD19-depleted stem cell transplant. These receptors were obtained from a boy in the first two years of life who had a stem cell transplant for SCID, so the T cells may come from the graft donor. Both conserved end residues are part of each CDR3. Fields, in order: CDR3 DNA, CDR3 protein, clone size, V gene, J gene, D gene. The D gene is left open where the match is weak. Part of the rows lack a size; the others show once, few, many or a class for expanded clones.

TGTGCCAGCAGCAAGGGACTGAGCACAGATACGCAGTATTTT,CASSKGLSTDTQYF,-,TRBV7-3,TRBJ2-3,-
TGCAGTGCTGTTAGCGGCCGCTACAATGAGCAGTTCTTC,CSAVSGRYNEQFF,-,TRBV20-1,TRBJ2-1,-
TGTGCCAGCAGCCAAGGGCGACAGTGGGATGAGCAGTTCTTC,CASSQGRQWDEQFF,-,TRBV3-1,TRBJ2-1,-
TGTGCCACCAGCGTAAGACAGGGTAGGGGAACTGAAGCTTTCTTT,CATSVRQGRGTEAFF,-,TRBV15,TRBJ1-1,TRBD1
TGTGCCAGCAGCTTAGGAGTACGGCAGTTTAGTCCTGGCTACACCTTC,CASSLGVRQFSPGYTF,few,TRBV7-2,TRBJ1-2,-
TGTGCCAGCAGTTACTCGATCCTAGCGGGGGGATATGAGCAGTTCTTC,CASSYSILAGGYEQFF,-,TRBV6-2/TRBV6-3,TRBJ2-1,TRBD2
TGTGCCAGCTCACCAGCGTCTCAGGGTCCTGAAGACACTGAAGCTTTCTTT,CASSPASQGPEDTEAFF,-,TRBV18,TRBJ1-1,-
TGTGCCAGCAGTCCCGGAGACCTCGAGTACGAGCAGTACTTC,CASSPGDLEYEQYF,few,TRBV6-1,TRBJ2-7,-
TGTGCCAGCAGTTACTCGAGGGCCCCCACAGATACGCAGTATTTT,CASSYSRAPTDTQYF,-,TRBV6-5,TRBJ2-3,-
TGCGCCAGCAGCCAAGTTGCGGGGGTCTACAATGAGCAGTTCTTC,CASSQVAGVYNEQFF,-,TRBV4-1,TRBJ2-1,TRBD2
TGCAGTGGAACTAGCGGGGTGATAAAGACCCAGTACTTC,CSGTSGVIKTQYF,-,TRBV20-1,TRBJ2-5,TRBD2
TGCGCCAGCAGTCCAGCGGGGGGCCTCCTCACAGATACGCAGTATTTT,CASSPAGGLLTDTQYF,-,TRBV5-1,TRBJ2-3,TRBD2
TGTGCCAGCAGCTTAGAGGGCACCGTTCATACTTACGAGCAGTACTTC,CASSLEGTVHTYEQYF,-,TRBV7-2,TRBJ2-7,-
TGCGCCAGCAGCTTGACGGTGAGCTCCTACAATGAGCAGTTCTTC,CASSLTVSSYNEQFF,many,TRBV5-1,TRBJ2-1,-
TGTGCCACCAGCAGAGATCGGGACGAGCAGTACTTC,CATSRDRDEQYF,few,TRBV15,TRBJ2-7,-
TGTGCCACCAGCAGAGGGGGGGGGATGGCAGATACGCAGTATTTT,CATSRGGGMADTQYF,-,TRBV15,TRBJ2-3,TRBD2
TGCAGCGTGGAACTAGCGGGGTGGTACAATGAGCAGTTCTTC,CSVELAGWYNEQFF,-,TRBV29-1,TRBJ2-1,TRBD2
TGCGCCAGCAGCTTGGGCCAGGGGGTGGCCTCTGGAAACACCATATATTTT,CASSLGQGVASGNTIYF,-,TRBV5-1,TRBJ1-3,TRBD1
TGTGCCAGCAGCTTCGCGACAGGTTATAACTATGGCTACACCTTC,CASSFATGYNYGYTF,few,TRBV6-2/TRBV6-3,TRBJ1-2,-
TGTGCCAGCAGCCCCCGGGACAGGGCCGAAGAGACCCAGTACTTC,CASSPRDRAEETQYF,-,TRBV7-9,TRBJ2-5,TRBD1
TGTGCCAGCAGCCTAGGCACTTGGGGGACCCAGTACTTC,CASSLGTWGTQYF,-,TRBV7-7,TRBJ2-5,-
TGTGCCAGCAGCCTCCCCGGGACTAGCGAAGGCGATACGCAGTATTTT,CASSLPGTSEGDTQYF,-,TRBV3-1,TRBJ2-3,TRBD2
TGTGCCAGCAGCCCGTGGACAGATTACTACGAGCAGTACTTC,CASSPWTDYYEQYF,few,TRBV4-2,TRBJ2-7,-
TGCAGTGCCCAGGGACTAGCGGGGCCCACAGATACGCAGTATTTT,CSAQGLAGPTDTQYF,-,TRBV20-1,TRBJ2-3,TRBD2
TGCAGTGCTGGTTATAGGACTCTGAACTATGGCTACACCTTC,CSAGYRTLNYGYTF,few,TRBV20-1,TRBJ1-2,-
TGCAGTGCTAGTCGTAGCGGGGGGGCCCCGGATACGCAGTATTTT,CSASRSGGAPDTQYF,few,TRBV20-1,TRBJ2-3,TRBD2
TGTGCCAGCAGCCGACTGGGGCCGGTGGAGACCCAGTACTTC,CASSRLGPVETQYF,-,TRBV28,TRBJ2-5,-
TGTGCCATCAGTGAGTCGTTGGGAGGCCCTGAAACCTACGAGCAGTACTTC,CAISESLGGPETYEQYF,-,TRBV10-3,TRBJ2-7,-
TGTGCCAGCAGTTCCGACAGGGACGGTGAAGCTTTCTTT,CASSSDRDGEAFF,-,TRBV12-3/TRBV12-4,TRBJ1-1,TRBD1
TGTGCCAGCAACCTTGGGGGGCAGTCAGATACGCAGTATTTT,CASNLGGQSDTQYF,few,TRBV7-3,TRBJ2-3,-
TGTGCCAGCAGCCCTAGCGGGGGCCGCACCTACGAGCAGTACTTC,CASSPSGGRTYEQYF,-,TRBV7-9,TRBJ2-7,TRBD2
TGCAGCGTTGGACTAGCGGGGGACCCGGCGCAGTATTTT,CSVGLAGDPAQYF,-,TRBV29-1,TRBJ2-3,TRBD2
TGCAGCGTCGGCAAGGACAGGGGGAAATCCTACGAGCAGTACTTC,CSVGKDRGKSYEQYF,many,TRBV29-1,TRBJ2-7,TRBD1
TGTGCCAGCAGTTTAGTTCTGAACACTGAAGCTTTCTTT,CASSLVLNTEAFF,many,TRBV5-1,TRBJ1-1,-
TGTGCCAGCAGCCAAGATGTCTGGGAGCTGTTTTTT,CASSQDVWELFF,many,TRBV28,TRBJ2-2,-
TGCAGTGCTTTCCCTCTCGAAACCGGGGAGCTGTTTTTT,CSAFPLETGELFF,few,TRBV20-1,TRBJ2-2,-
TGTGCCAGCAGTTTAAGAAGCGGGGCCTACGAGCAGTACTTC,CASSLRSGAYEQYF,few,TRBV28,TRBJ2-7,TRBD2